These 31 T cell receptor beta chains originate from one sample sequenced in a study of T cell responses to AZD1222 COVID-19 vaccine. Profiled with immunoSEQ multiplex PCR; TCRdb holds only in-frame clones, not every one. The sample yields around 140,000 clones, 65% to 90% seen once. The sequenced sample was peripheral blood, obtained 28 days after the second dose of the MenACWY control vaccine. The source of these receptors is an adult who received the MenACWY meningococcal vaccine as a control.

This chain links TRBV5-1 with TRBJ2-2; D could derive from TRBD1 or TRBD2 (5 bases each). The CDR3 totals 15 residues. Germline V lookup: CDR1 SGHRS, CDR2 YFSETQ. V lost 3 bases and J 0 bases, leaving 9 bases between the germline ends. This chain's CDR3 is CASSSGPTNTGELFF. In DNA form, the CDR3 reads TGCGCCAGCAGCTCGGGACCTACGAACACCGGGGAGCTGTTTTTT.

In this sample, this clone turned up a few times. The chain carries TRBV12-3 or TRBV12-4 and TRBJ2-5; no definite D call. The CDR3 covers 13 residues. With 2 bases removed from V and 6 bases from J, the gap between germline ends came to 10 bases. CDR3 in amino acids: CASSLRAHQTQYF. The CDR3 coding sequence is TGTGCCAGCAGTTTACGGGCCCACCAGACCCAGTACTTC.

The chain combines TRBV5-1 with TRBJ1-2, with D uncertain. Germline V gene data show CDR1 as SGHRS and CDR2 as YFSETQ. With 0 bases removed from V and 8 bases from J, the gap between germline ends came to 14 bases. This CDR3 has 14 amino acids. DNA of the CDR3: TGCGCCAGCAGCTTGGAAAGACCGGTGGAGGGCTACACCTTC. Translation: CASSLERPVEGYTF. Using reference TRBV5-1 and TRBJ1-2 for the parts outside the CDR3, the full variable domain is KAGVTQTPRYLIKTRGQQVTLSCSPISGHRSVSWYQQTPGQGLQFLFEYFSETQRNKGNFPGRFSGRQFSNSRSEMNVSTLELGDSALYLCASSLERPVEGYTFGSGTRLTVV.

This clone was seen a single time. This chain links TRBV5-1 with TRBJ1-3; D is uncertain. CDR3 size: 15 residues. CDR1 and CDR2 (germline): SGHRS, YFSETQ. V lost 2 bases to trimming and J lost 0 bases, with 9 bases between them. The CDR3 sequence: CASSFGLPSGNTIYF. DNA for the CDR3: TGCGCCAGCAGCTTTGGGCTACCCTCTGGAAACACCATATATTTT.

This chain links TRBV19 with TRBJ1-3; perhaps TRBD1 as D (6 bases). This CDR3 comprises 15 residues. V gave up 6 bases and J gave up 0 bases, with 12 bases separating them. The V gene's germline CDR1 is LNHDA and CDR2 SQIVND (reference sequence). The CDR3 protein is CASRAGDYSGNTIYF. The CDR3 nucleotides read TGTGCCAGTAGGGCAGGGGACTACTCTGGAAACACCATATATTTT. The full variable domain, completed using reference TRBV19 and TRBJ1-3, is DGGITQSPKYLFRKEGQNVTLSCEQNLNHDAMYWYRQDPGQGLRLIYYSQIVNDFQKGDIAEGYSVSREKKESFPLTVTSAQKNPTAFYLCASRAGDYSGNTIYFGEGSWLTVV.

This clone was counted once. This chain uses TRBV11-2 with TRBJ2-2; TRBD2 might be the D (6 bases). The CDR3 length is 16 residues. Germline V CDR1 and CDR2: SGHAT, FQNNGV. V lost 5 bases and J 5 bases, leaving 18 bases between the germline ends. The CDR3 DNA follows: TGTGCCAGCAGCCTACATCCGGGACTTTCAACCGGGGAGCTGTTTTTT. Translation gives CASSLHPGLSTGELFF. Filled out from reference TRBV11-2 and TRBJ2-2, the complete variable domain reads EAGVAQSPRYKIIEKRQSVAFWCNPISGHATLYWYQQILGQGPKLLIQFQNNGVVDDSQLPKDRFSAERLKGVDSTLKIQPAKLEDSAVYLCASSLHPGLSTGELFFGEGSRLTVL.

The chain combines TRBV7-8 with TRBJ2-3; D tentatively reads TRBD1 or TRBD2 (5 bases each). V lost 1 base and J 5 bases, leaving 10 bases between the germline ends. CDR3 length equals 14 residues. CDR1 and CDR2 (germline): SGHVS, FQNEAQ. CDR3 sequence (DNA): TGTGCCAGCAGCTTAGGTGGGACGGAAGATACGCAGTATTTT. This translates into CASSLGGTEDTQYF.

This chain joins TRBV4-2 and TRBJ1-5; D is unresolved. In germline, CDR1 is LGHNA, CDR2 YNFKEQ. The V gene lost 0 bases and the J gene lost 3 bases, with 15 bases spanning the gap. The CDR3 is 17 residues long. The CDR3 region has the DNA TGTGCCAGCAGCCAAGATCCGGGCGGCGACCACAATCAGCCCCAGCATTTT. As protein: CASSQDPGGDHNQPQHF.

The J gene is TRBJ1-1, the V gene TRBV2; no clear D. The CDR3 covers 13 residues. V lost 6 bases and J lost 3, with 11 bases in between. Looked up from germline, CDR1 is SNHLY and CDR2 is FYNNEI. The CDR3 bases are TGTGCCAGCAGCGCCGGACCAGACACTGAAGCTTTCTTT. It encodes CASSAGPDTEAFF.

This clone was seen just once. The rearrangement links TRBV19 to TRBJ1-3; no clear D. The germline V gene encodes CDR1 LNHDA and CDR2 SQIVND (reference sequence). With 4 bases removed from V and 8 bases from J, the gap between germline ends came to 9 bases. This CDR3 spans 12 amino acids. As DNA, the CDR3 is TGTGCCAGTAGTACCCCCCCGGACACCATATATTTT. It is translated as CASSTPPDTIYF. Full variable domain (remainder filled in from reference TRBV19 and TRBJ1-3): DGGITQSPKYLFRKEGQNVTLSCEQNLNHDAMYWYRQDPGQGLRLIYYSQIVNDFQKGDIAEGYSVSREKKESFPLTVTSAQKNPTAFYLCASSTPPDTIYFGEGSWLTVV.

This chain connects TRBV7-2 to TRBJ2-7; D might be TRBD1 or TRBD2, each matching 5 bases. V was pared by 3 bases and J by 1 base, with 10 bases between. The CDR3 loop spans 14 amino acids. Germline lookup yields CDR1 SGHTA and CDR2 FQGNSA. CDR3 DNA: TGTGCCAGCAGCTTGGGACCAAAATCCTACGAGCAGTACGTC. Translating gives CASSLGPKSYEQYV.

The chain uses TRBV6-5 and TRBJ1-2; a possible D gene is TRBD1 (6 bases). This CDR3 spans 14 amino acids. V lost 4 bases and J 6 bases, leaving 15 bases between the germline ends. Germline V lookup: CDR1 MNHEY, CDR2 SVGAGI. The CDR3 reads CASSFLGGADGYTF. The CDR3 bases are TGTGCCAGCAGTTTCCTCGGGGGGGCGGATGGCTACACCTTC.

The CDR3 loop reads CASSIQGRNSPLHF. CDR3 in DNA: TGCGCCAGCAGTATCCAGGGGAGAAATTCACCCCTCCACTTT. J is TRBJ1-6 and V is TRBV10-2; possible D gene TRBD1, 6 bases. Germline-derived CDR1 and CDR2 are WSHSY and SAAADI. V was clipped by 5 bases and J by 7 bases, with 12 bases between them. This CDR3 comprises 14 residues.

V usage is TRBV28 and J usage is TRBJ2-7; TRBD2 is a possible D gene (6 bases). Germline values: CDR1 MDHEN, CDR2 SYDVKM. V dropped 7 bases and J dropped 3 bases, with 13 bases sitting between them. The CDR3 has 13 residues. The CDR3 DNA is TGTGCCAGCACGACCCCGGGACTCTACGAGCAGTACGTC. This codes for CASTTPGLYEQYV.

The CDR3 spells CASSFIPGQGLPQGEAFF. The CDR3 DNA reads TGTGCCAGCAGCTTTATACCGGGACAGGGTCTTCCCCAGGGTGAAGCTTTCTTT. The V and J genes are TRBV13 and TRBJ1-1, with 9 bases lining up with TRBD1. Germline V CDR1 and CDR2: PRHDT, FYEKMQ (reference sequence). CDR3 length equals 18 residues. J gave up 7 bases and V 3 bases, and 18 bases lay outside the gene matches.

The V call is TRBV10-3, the J call TRBJ2-3, with a possible D match to TRBD2 (6 bases). The CDR3 spans 14 residues. Germline CDR1 and CDR2: ENHRY and SYGVKD. The V and J ends lost 2 bases and 3 bases respectively, with 9 bases between them. CDR3 sequence: CAISEGRRTDTQYF. The CDR3 DNA follows: TGTGCCATCAGTGAGGGGAGGAGAACAGATACGCAGTATTTT.

This chain connects TRBV5-8 to TRBJ1-1, with D perhaps matching TRBD1 (5 bases). This CDR3 is 13 amino acids long. V lost 4 bases, J lost 1 base, and 8 bases lay in between. Germline lookup yields CDR1 SGHTS and CDR2 YDEGEE. The DNA for the CDR3 is TGTGCCAGCAGCGTTGGGGCGAACACTGAAGCTTTCTTT. Amino acid sequence: CASSVGANTEAFF. The variable domain in full, with the rest retrieved from reference TRBV5-8 and TRBJ1-1, is EAGVTQSPTHLIKTRGQQATLRCSPISGHTSVYWYQQALGLGLQFLLWYDEGEERNRGNFPPRFSGRQFPNYSSELNVNALELEDSALYLCASSVGANTEAFFGQGTRLTVV.

The V gene is TRBV6-2 or TRBV6-3, the J gene TRBJ2-5, with D unresolved. CDR3 length: 14 amino acids. The V gene lost 0 bases and the J gene lost 4 bases, with 9 bases spanning the gap. Germline V gives CDR1 MNHEY, CDR2 SVGEGT. The CDR3 coding sequence is TGTGCCAGCAGTTACTCGATCAACGGAGAGACCCAGTACTTC. It yields the protein CASSYSINGETQYF.

The gene calls are TRBV9 and TRBJ2-5; 7 bases line up with TRBD2. V shed 0 bases, J shed 5 bases, and the junction held 4 bases outside the gene matches. The CDR3 consists of 14 residues. Per germline, CDR1 SGDLS and CDR2 YYNGEE. Here the CDR3 DNA reads TGTGCCAGCAGCGTAGGTCAAGCGGGGGAGACCCAGTACTTC. It codes for CASSVGQAGETQYF. Drawing the rest from reference TRBV9 and TRBJ2-5, the complete variable domain is DSGVTQTPKHLITATGQRVTLRCSPRSGDLSVYWYQQSLDQGLQFLIQYYNGEERAKGNILERFSAQQFPDLHSELNLSSLELGDSALYFCASSVGQAGETQYFGPGTRLLVL.

This clone has a single count. The chain couples TRBV5-1 to TRBJ1-5; D gene uncertain. Trimming stripped 4 bases from V and 4 bases from J, with 9 bases between. Germline CDR1 reads SGHRS; CDR2 reads YFSETQ. CDR3 length: 13 amino acids. The CDR3 nucleotides are TGCGCCAGCAGCCCAGACCCGAATCAGCCCCAGCATTTT. Translation: CASSPDPNQPQHF.

The V and J genes are TRBV24-1 and TRBJ1-1, with D hard to call. The CDR3 totals 12 residues. Germline V gene lookup returns CDR1 KGHDR and CDR2 SFDVKD. Trimming removed 6 bases from V and 1 base from J, with 5 bases in between. The CDR3 here is CATSRGNTEAFF. As DNA, the CDR3 is TGTGCCACCAGTCGAGGGAACACTGAAGCTTTCTTT.

This chain connects TRBV5-1 to TRBJ2-3; 10 bases agree with TRBD1. Per germline, CDR1 SGHRS and CDR2 YFSETQ. This CDR3 spans 16 amino acids. Unmatched junction bases numbered 7, after V lost 4 bases and J lost 2 bases. The CDR3 DNA follows: TGCGCCAGCAGCCCCGGACAGGGGGTGATCACAGATACGCAGTATTTT. It encodes CASSPGQGVITDTQYF. The whole variable domain, filled in from reference TRBV5-1 and TRBJ2-3, reads KAGVTQTPRYLIKTRGQQVTLSCSPISGHRSVSWYQQTPGQGLQFLFEYFSETQRNKGNFPGRFSGRQFSNSRSEMNVSTLELGDSALYLCASSPGQGVITDTQYFGPGTRLTVL.

The V gene is TRBV5-1, the J gene TRBJ2-2, with 8 bases matching TRBD2. Germline CDR1 is SGHRS and CDR2 is YFSETQ. This CDR3 has 15 residues. J lost 0 bases, V lost 7 bases, and 5 bases had no gene match. The CDR3 loop reads CASELAEANTGELFF. CDR3 nucleotide sequence: TGCGCCAGCGAACTAGCGGAAGCGAACACCGGGGAGCTGTTTTTT.

The gene calls are TRBV27 and TRBJ1-6; TRBD1 matches at 7 bases. The CDR3 spans 14 residues. V shed 6 bases and J 10 bases; nucleotides not matched to a gene: 9. Germline loops: CDR1 MNHEY, CDR2 SMNVEV (reference sequence). The CDR3 DNA is TGTGCCAGCAGGGACAGGTTCGCCGGGTCACCCCTCCACTTT. It yields the protein CASRDRFAGSPLHF.

The chain employs TRBV18 and TRBJ2-5, with D possibly matching TRBD1 (6 bases). Germline-derived CDR1 and CDR2 are KGHSH and LQKENI. CDR3 length: 14 residues. Deletions cut 3 bases from V and 1 base from J, with 9 bases between. The CDR3 is CASSPRTAQETQYF. CDR3 nucleotide sequence: TGTGCCAGCTCACCTAGGACAGCCCAAGAGACCCAGTACTTC.

This clone was counted a few times. The chain recombines TRBV27 with TRBJ2-3, with 12 bases matching TRBD2. CDR1 MNHEY and CDR2 SMNVEV come from the germline V gene (reference sequence). This CDR3 region has 15 residues. Trimming at V came to 3 bases and at J to 6 bases, leaving 4 bases not matched to a gene. For the CDR3, the DNA is TGTGCCAGCAGTTTGACTAGCGGGGGACCTGATACGCAGTATTTT. It is translated as CASSLTSGGPDTQYF.

The chain carries TRBV2 and TRBJ1-2; TRBD1 is a possible D gene (5 bases). The germline gives CDR1 SNHLY, CDR2 FYNNEI. CDR3 length: 14 residues. Trimming removed 6 bases from V and 5 bases from J, with 16 bases in between. The DNA for the CDR3 is TGTGCCAGCAGACCTACCGGGACGTCGTATGGCTACACCTTC. This translates into CASRPTGTSYGYTF.

The chain joins TRBV5-1 to TRBJ2-3; 7 bases are a match to TRBD1. After removal of 4 bases from V and 0 bases from J, the junction contained 11 bases not matched to a gene. The CDR3 is 17 residues long. Germline V lookup: CDR1 SGHRS, CDR2 YFSETQ. In DNA form, the CDR3 reads TGCGCCAGCAGCAGTGGGACAGAAGGACCTAGCACAGATACGCAGTATTTT. Protein sequence: CASSSGTEGPSTDTQYF.

J is TRBJ1-1 and V is TRBV3-1 (or the pseudogene TRBV3-2); D possibly corresponds to TRBD1 (6 bases). CDR1 is LGHDT, CDR2 YNNKEL, per germline (reference sequence). The CDR3 is 14 residues long. Trimming removed 3 bases from V and 4 bases from J, with 12 bases in between. Here the CDR3 reads CASSQQGRATEAFF. The DNA of the CDR3 is TGTGCCAGCAGCCAGCAGGGGAGAGCCACTGAAGCTTTCTTT.

The V call is TRBV29-1, the J call TRBJ2-1; the match to TRBD2 covers 12 bases. Germline-derived CDR1 and CDR2 are SQVTM and ANQGSEA. The V segment lost 6 bases and the J segment 6 bases; nucleotides outside the gene matches: 12. The CDR3 covers 16 residues. The CDR3 here is CSVGGLAGTYVNEQFF. In nucleotides, the CDR3 is TGCAGCGTGGGAGGACTAGCGGGGACGTACGTCAATGAGCAGTTCTTC.

The chain carries TRBV28 and TRBJ1-3, with D unresolved. The CDR3 loop spans 14 amino acids. Germline V CDR1 and CDR2: MDHEN, SYDVKM. The V end lost 5 bases, the J end lost 4 bases, and 12 bases lay between the germline ends. CDR3 loop: CASSPSIPGNTIYF. DNA for the CDR3: TGTGCCAGCAGTCCGTCGATACCCGGAAACACCATATATTTT.